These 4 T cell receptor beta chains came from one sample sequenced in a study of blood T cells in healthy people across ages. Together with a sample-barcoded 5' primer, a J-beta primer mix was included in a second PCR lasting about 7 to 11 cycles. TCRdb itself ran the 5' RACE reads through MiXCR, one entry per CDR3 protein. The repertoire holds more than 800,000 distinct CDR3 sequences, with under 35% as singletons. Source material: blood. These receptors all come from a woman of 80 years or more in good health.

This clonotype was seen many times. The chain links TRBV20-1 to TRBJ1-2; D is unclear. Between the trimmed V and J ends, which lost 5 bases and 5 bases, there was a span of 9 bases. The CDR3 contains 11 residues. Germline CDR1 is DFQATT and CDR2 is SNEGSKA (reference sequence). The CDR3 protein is CSAAMSYGYTF. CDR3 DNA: TGCAGTGCTGCTATGTCTTATGGCTACACCTTC.

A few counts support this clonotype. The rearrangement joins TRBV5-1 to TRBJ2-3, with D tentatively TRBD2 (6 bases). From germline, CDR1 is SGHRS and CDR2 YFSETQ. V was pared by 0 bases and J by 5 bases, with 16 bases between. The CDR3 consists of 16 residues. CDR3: CASSLGSGGVVDTQYF. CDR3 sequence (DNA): TGCGCCAGCAGCTTGGGGAGTGGAGGGGTTGTAGATACGCAGTATTTT.

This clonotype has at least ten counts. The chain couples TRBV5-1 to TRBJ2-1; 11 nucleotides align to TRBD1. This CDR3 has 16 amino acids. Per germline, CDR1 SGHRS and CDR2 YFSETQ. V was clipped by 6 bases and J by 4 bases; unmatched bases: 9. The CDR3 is CASTLDRGRLYNEQFF. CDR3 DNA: TGCGCCAGCACGTTGGACAGGGGGCGATTATACAATGAGCAGTTCTTC.

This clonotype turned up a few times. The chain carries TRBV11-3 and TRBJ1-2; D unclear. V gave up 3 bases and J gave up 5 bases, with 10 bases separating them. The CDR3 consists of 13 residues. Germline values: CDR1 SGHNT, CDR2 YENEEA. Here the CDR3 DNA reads TGTGCCAGCAGCTTGGACGGGATGTATGGCTACACCTTC. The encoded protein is CASSLDGMYGYTF.